Listed below are T cell receptor beta chains from one sample, sequenced in a study of blood T cells in healthy people across ages. TCRdb ran MiXCR on the 5' RACE reads and lists one entry per CDR3 protein. The table includes 800,000 to 950,000 distinct CDR3 sequences, around 29% detected once. The data were also submitted as part of a second study, on T cells of mothers and their children.

The sequencing input was blood. The receptors derive from a woman between 35 and 50 years old in good health. CDR3s include the opening cysteine and the closing phenylalanine or tryptophan.

v_call: TRBV28
j_call: TRBJ1-1
cdr3_aa: CASSYSRAGGGTEAFF

v_call: TRBV27
j_call: TRBJ2-7
cdr3_aa: CASGDSPYEQYF

v_call: TRBV11-2
j_call: TRBJ2-2
cdr3_aa: CASSRLAGVGSAGELFF

v_call: TRBV29-1
j_call: TRBJ2-5
cdr3_aa: CSAGGPPETQYF

v_call: TRBV4-1
j_call: TRBJ2-1
cdr3_aa: CASSQAGQDYNEQFF

v_call: TRBV5-1
j_call: TRBJ2-5
cdr3_aa: CASTHGREQGTQYF

v_call: TRBV27
j_call: TRBJ2-1
cdr3_aa: CASSLGSGGLWNEQFF

v_call: TRBV12-3/TRBV12-4
j_call: TRBJ1-2
cdr3_aa: CASSLANVEGNGYTF

v_call: TRBV5-1
j_call: TRBJ1-2
cdr3_aa: CASSLAGNRESGYTF

v_call: TRBV7-9
j_call: TRBJ2-1
cdr3_aa: CASSLGLAGESSYNEQFF

v_call: TRBV19
j_call: TRBJ1-1
cdr3_aa: CASSIGQGEAFF

v_call: TRBV14
j_call: TRBJ2-1
cdr3_aa: CASNKQGGNEQFF

v_call: TRBV28
j_call: TRBJ2-3
cdr3_aa: CASSSRLSGGGGTQYF

v_call: TRBV7-8
j_call: TRBJ2-5
cdr3_aa: CASSPPTGLAQETQYF

v_call: TRBV28
j_call: TRBJ2-1
cdr3_aa: CASSSPGTVNNEQFF

v_call: TRBV7-2
j_call: TRBJ2-7
cdr3_aa: CVSSRDSTYEQYF

v_call: TRBV12-3/TRBV12-4
j_call: TRBJ2-5
cdr3_aa: CASSFAKTQYF

v_call: TRBV20-1
j_call: TRBJ1-5
cdr3_aa: CSVPPWTLDNQPQHF

v_call: TRBV10-3
j_call: TRBJ1-1
cdr3_aa: CAISESEGLDTEAFF

v_call: TRBV10-2
j_call: TRBJ1-2
cdr3_aa: CASSGSGTGAFYGYTF

v_call: TRBV6-1
j_call: TRBJ2-5
cdr3_aa: CAISDHPGTGETQYF

v_call: TRBV20-1
j_call: TRBJ2-2
cdr3_aa: CSATHGRRNTGELFF

v_call: TRBV7-3
j_call: TRBJ2-1
cdr3_aa: CASSLIGGGSYNEQFF

v_call: TRBV15
j_call: TRBJ2-6
cdr3_aa: CATRTDAGANVLTF

v_call: TRBV7-9
j_call: TRBJ2-7
cdr3_aa: CASSSGQPYYNEQYF

v_call: TRBV5-1
j_call: TRBJ2-3
cdr3_aa: CAGSLVGGADTQYF

v_call: TRBV11-2
j_call: TRBJ2-5
cdr3_aa: CASSDRLAGRRETQYF

v_call: TRBV18
j_call: TRBJ2-5
cdr3_aa: CASSPNIQETQYF

v_call: TRBV2
j_call: TRBJ2-2
cdr3_aa: CASSGVGHTGELFF

v_call: TRBV5-1
j_call: TRBJ2-5
cdr3_aa: CASSPGHGGETQYF

v_call: TRBV6-2/TRBV6-3
j_call: TRBJ2-3
cdr3_aa: CASSYQTGLPDTQYF

v_call: TRBV29-1
j_call: TRBJ1-2
cdr3_aa: CSAQGARGNYGYTF

v_call: TRBV5-5
j_call: TRBJ1-5
cdr3_aa: CASSGTVGFYSNQPQHF

v_call: TRBV12-3/TRBV12-4
j_call: TRBJ1-2
cdr3_aa: CASSGTGFNYGYTF

v_call: TRBV15
j_call: TRBJ2-3
cdr3_aa: CATSEVTRAIDTQYF

v_call: TRBV4-1
j_call: TRBJ2-7
cdr3_aa: CASSQRAREAPYEQYF

v_call: TRBV7-2
j_call: TRBJ2-5
cdr3_aa: CASSLSRGLETQYF

v_call: TRBV10-3
j_call: TRBJ2-5
cdr3_aa: CAIRGGQFNEQYF

v_call: TRBV20-1
j_call: TRBJ2-5
cdr3_aa: CSARDPAGGRVETQYF

v_call: TRBV28
j_call: TRBJ2-5
cdr3_aa: CASIPAVVPGTQYF

v_call: TRBV5-1
j_call: TRBJ2-3
cdr3_aa: CASMVSAGDTQYF

v_call: TRBV5-6
j_call: TRBJ1-5
cdr3_aa: CASSYWTGYGQPQHF

v_call: TRBV24-1
j_call: TRBJ2-5
cdr3_aa: CATSDYRAASQETQYF

v_call: TRBV6-6
j_call: TRBJ2-2
cdr3_aa: CASSYGAGWAGELFF

v_call: TRBV7-3
j_call: TRBJ2-3
cdr3_aa: CASSLFYSTDTQYF

v_call: TRBV20-1
j_call: TRBJ1-2
cdr3_aa: CSATDRIGYGYTF

v_call: TRBV28
j_call: TRBJ2-4
cdr3_aa: CASSLPHRELAKNIQYF

v_call: TRBV12-3/TRBV12-4
j_call: TRBJ2-1
cdr3_aa: CASSPEQGRRNEQFF

v_call: TRBV9
j_call: TRBJ2-1
cdr3_aa: CASSAPSAGEYNEQFF

v_call: TRBV5-1
j_call: TRBJ1-1
cdr3_aa: CASSSGSVHGAFF

v_call: TRBV28
j_call: TRBJ2-1
cdr3_aa: CASSPATGWHEQFF

v_call: TRBV5-1
j_call: TRBJ1-4
cdr3_aa: CASSFRPGQTTNEKLFF

v_call: TRBV20-1
j_call: TRBJ2-3
cdr3_aa: CSVPTSGGPFVYTDTQYF

v_call: TRBV29-1
j_call: TRBJ2-1
cdr3_aa: CSVGGGLQSYNGQFF

v_call: TRBV28
j_call: TRBJ2-7
cdr3_aa: CASSPRRWGGSSYEQYF